The present TCR beta chain was sequenced within a study of cytomegalovirus exposure and HLA in healthy donors. Losses at the gene ends were 4 bases for V and 2 bases for J; bases not matched to a gene: 6. The CDR3 has 16 residues. Germline V gene lookup returns CDR1 MNHNS and CDR2 SASEGT. TCRdb's copy holds only in-frame clones and misses some; the assay was immunoSEQ multiplex PCR. The sample yields about 200,000 clones, roughly 77% seen once. A single count supports this clone. Its target is unknown. The donors were in the roughly 120-subject validation cohort, distinct from the approximately 670-subject first cohort. The study, taken as a whole, reports: The study found most TCR sequences rare, yet found some public TCRs in many donors. A list of roughly 180 TCR beta chains associated with cytomegalovirus was given. CMV antigen specificity was confirmed in vitro for a few CMV-associated chains.

This clonotype originated in a woman in her twenties or thirties in good health and CMV-seronegative. J is TRBJ1-5 and V is TRBV6-1, with TRBD1 identical over 9 bases. What was sequenced was PBMCs. The CDR3 loop reads CASSGQGVAGNQPQHF. The DNA of the CDR3 is TGTGCCAGCAGTGGACAGGGGGTAGCTGGCAATCAGCCCCAGCATTTT.